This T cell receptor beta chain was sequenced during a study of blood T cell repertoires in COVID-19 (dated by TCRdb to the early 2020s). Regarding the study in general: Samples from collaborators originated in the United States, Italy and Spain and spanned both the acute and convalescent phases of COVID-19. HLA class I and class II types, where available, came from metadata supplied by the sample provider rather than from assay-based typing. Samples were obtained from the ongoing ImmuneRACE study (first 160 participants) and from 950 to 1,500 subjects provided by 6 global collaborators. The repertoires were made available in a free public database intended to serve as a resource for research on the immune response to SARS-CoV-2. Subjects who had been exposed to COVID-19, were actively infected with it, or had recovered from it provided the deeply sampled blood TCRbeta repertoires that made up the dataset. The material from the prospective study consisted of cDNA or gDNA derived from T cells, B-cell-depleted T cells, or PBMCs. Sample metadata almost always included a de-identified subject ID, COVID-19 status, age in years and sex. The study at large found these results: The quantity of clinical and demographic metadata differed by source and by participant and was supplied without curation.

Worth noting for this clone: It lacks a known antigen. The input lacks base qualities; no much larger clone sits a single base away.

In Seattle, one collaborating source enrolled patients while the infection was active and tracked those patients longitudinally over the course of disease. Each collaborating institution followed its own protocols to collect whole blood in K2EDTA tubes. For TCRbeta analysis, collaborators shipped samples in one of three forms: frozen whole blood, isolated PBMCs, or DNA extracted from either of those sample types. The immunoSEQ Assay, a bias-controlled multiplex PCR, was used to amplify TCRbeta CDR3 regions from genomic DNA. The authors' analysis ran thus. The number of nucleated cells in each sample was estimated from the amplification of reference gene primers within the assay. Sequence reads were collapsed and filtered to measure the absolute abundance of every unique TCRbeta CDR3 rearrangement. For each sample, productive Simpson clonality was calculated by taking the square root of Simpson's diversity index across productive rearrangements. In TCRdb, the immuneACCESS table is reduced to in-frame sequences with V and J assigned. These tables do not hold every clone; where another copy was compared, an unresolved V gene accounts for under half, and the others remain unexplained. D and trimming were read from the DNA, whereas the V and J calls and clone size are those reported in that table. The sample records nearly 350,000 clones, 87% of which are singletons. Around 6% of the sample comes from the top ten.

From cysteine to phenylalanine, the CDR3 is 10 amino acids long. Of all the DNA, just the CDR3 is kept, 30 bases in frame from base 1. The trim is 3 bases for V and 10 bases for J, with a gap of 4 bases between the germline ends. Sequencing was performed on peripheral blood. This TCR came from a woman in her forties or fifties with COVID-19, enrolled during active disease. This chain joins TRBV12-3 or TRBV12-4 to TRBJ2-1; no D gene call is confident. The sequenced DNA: TGTGCCAGCAGTTTTCGGGAGCAGTTCTTC. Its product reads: CASSFREQFF.